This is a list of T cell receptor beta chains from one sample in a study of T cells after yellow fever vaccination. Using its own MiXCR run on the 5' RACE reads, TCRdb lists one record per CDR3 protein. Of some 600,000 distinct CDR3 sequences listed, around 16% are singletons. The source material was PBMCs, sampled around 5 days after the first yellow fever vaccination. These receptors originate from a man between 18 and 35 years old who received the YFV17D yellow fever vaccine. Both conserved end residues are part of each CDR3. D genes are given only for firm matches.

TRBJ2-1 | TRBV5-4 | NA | CASSLGGPSQNEQFF
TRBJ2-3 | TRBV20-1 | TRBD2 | CSAARLAGGLGTDTQYF
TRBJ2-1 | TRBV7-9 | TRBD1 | CASSLAIGQGVKQFF
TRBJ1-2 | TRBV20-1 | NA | CSATRGDFKGYTF
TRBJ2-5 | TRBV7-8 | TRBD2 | CASSAGLAGEETQYF
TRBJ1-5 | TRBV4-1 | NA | CASSQEQEVNQPQHF
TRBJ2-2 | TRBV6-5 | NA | CASSYGRLVDTGELFF
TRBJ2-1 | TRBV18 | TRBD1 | CASSPPGTGVGREQFF
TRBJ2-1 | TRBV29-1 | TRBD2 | CSSVAGYEQFF
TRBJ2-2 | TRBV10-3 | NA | CAISDITVQSTGELFF
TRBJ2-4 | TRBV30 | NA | CALNVVNIQYF
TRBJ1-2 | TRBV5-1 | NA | CASSLEPPSTNYGYTF
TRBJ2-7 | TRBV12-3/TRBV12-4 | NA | CASSLQTPSSYEQYF
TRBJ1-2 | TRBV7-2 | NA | CASSFYNGYTF
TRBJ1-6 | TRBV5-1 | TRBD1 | CASSSQGAAYNSPLHF
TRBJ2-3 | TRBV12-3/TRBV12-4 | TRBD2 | CASSAGRGSDTQYF
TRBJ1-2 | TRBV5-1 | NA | CASSWTGKGYGYTF
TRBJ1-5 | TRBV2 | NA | CASSEGPGFNQPQHF
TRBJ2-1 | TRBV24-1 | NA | CATSDFDGSMEQFF
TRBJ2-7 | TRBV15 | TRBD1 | CATTRDRDSYEQYF